This entry is about one T cell receptor (beta chain). The antigen remains undetermined. This entry belongs to a study of identifying expanded T cells in peripheral blood. Study outcomes and limitations: Technical replicates showed approximately 1.2 changed clones; about two weeks around 15; four weeks 19. Across healthy donors, higher total template counts meant significantly greater approximately 2-week count variance.

No infections or other immune events were documented during collection. Trimming stripped 2 bases from V and 3 bases from J, with 17 bases between. Germline CDR1 reads SGHVS; CDR2 reads FQNEAQ. This CDR3 spans 17 amino acids. Using immunoSEQ multiplex PCR, the repertoire was profiled, and TCRdb retains in-frame clones only, with some absent. The repertoire holds about 80,000 clones, with 88% as singletons. The sequence was obtained from a person aged 18-70 years in good health. The sequenced material came from blood. This chain uses TRBV7-8 with TRBJ1-3, with a weak D call TRBD1 (5 bases). The CDR3 coding sequence is TGTGCCAGCAGCTTAAGCACCGGGGCCGGGGTTGGAAACACCATATATTTT. It codes for CASSLSTGAGVGNTIYF.